Below, one T cell receptor beta chain is given with its context. No antigen is known for it. This sample is drawn from a study of PD-L1 blockade in urothelial cancer. Overall study: The researchers analyzed blood 3 weeks (second dose) and 6 weeks after treatment start. Per blood sample, T cells had a median of roughly 150,000.

CDR3 length: 11 amino acids. Germline CDR1 reads DFQATT; CDR2 reads SNEGSKA (reference sequence). With V trimmed by 7 bases and J by 8 bases, 5 bases remained unmatched. Points from the study as a whole: Blood clones associated with the tumor expanded more at 3 weeks in durable-benefit patients.

Method: immunoSEQ multiplex PCR; TCRdb's copy keeps in-frame clones and lacks some. The data hold tens of thousands of clones, with around 79% observed a single time. Time point specified: pretreatment peripheral blood. The specimen was PBMCs, collected around atezolizumab (anti-PD-L1) treatment. The origin of this receptor is a man between 65 and 80 years old with urothelial cancer. This chain uses TRBV20-1 with TRBJ1-2; 9 nucleotides line up with TRBD1. The CDR3 loop is CSGGTGGGYTF. DNA for the CDR3: TGCAGTGGGGGTACAGGGGGCGGCTACACCTTC.